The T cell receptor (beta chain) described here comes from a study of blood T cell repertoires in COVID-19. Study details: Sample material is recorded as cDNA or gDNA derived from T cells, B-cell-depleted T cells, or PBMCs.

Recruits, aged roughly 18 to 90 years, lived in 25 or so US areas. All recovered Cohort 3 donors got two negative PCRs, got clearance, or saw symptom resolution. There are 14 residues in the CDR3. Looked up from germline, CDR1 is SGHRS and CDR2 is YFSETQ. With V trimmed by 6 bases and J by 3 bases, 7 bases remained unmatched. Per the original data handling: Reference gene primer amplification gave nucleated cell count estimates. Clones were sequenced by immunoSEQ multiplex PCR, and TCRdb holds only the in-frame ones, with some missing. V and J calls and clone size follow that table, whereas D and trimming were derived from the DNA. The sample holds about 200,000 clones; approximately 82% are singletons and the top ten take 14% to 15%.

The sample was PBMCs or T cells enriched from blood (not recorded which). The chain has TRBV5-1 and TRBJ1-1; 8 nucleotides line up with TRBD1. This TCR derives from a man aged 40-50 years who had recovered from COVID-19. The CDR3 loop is CASTRDRPDTEAFF. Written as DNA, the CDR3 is TGCGCCAGCACCCGGGACAGGCCAGACACTGAAGCTTTCTTT.